These T cell receptor beta chains were read from a single sample in a study of cytomegalovirus exposure and HLA in healthy donors. The protocol was immunoSEQ multiplex PCR, while the TCRdb copy is restricted to in-frame clones and leaves out a portion. The sample includes around 240,000 clones, 90% of them seen just once. The sample consisted of PBMCs. These TCRs come from a young woman in good health and CMV-seronegative. Each CDR3 is given with its conserved first and last residue.

TRBJ1-1 | TRBV6-1 | CASIYLRNTEAFF
TRBJ1-1 | TRBV7-8 | CASSFEVNTEAFF
TRBJ2-1 | TRBV4-2 | CASSQDNSAGLYNEQFF
TRBJ1-1 | TRBV11-2 | CASSQVYREANTEAFF
TRBJ2-3 | TRBV5-1 | CASSLAEVTDTQYF
TRBJ2-1 | TRBV18 | CASSPRQGTYNEQFF
TRBJ2-1 | TRBV5-4 | CASSLPGDRGRNEQFF
TRBJ1-1 | TRBV6-1 | CASRRTGTEAFF
TRBJ1-2 | TRBV28 | CASSFPLMDRWGYTF
TRBJ1-3 | TRBV4-1 | CASSQVRTGDFGNTIYF
TRBJ1-2 | TRBV11-2 | CASSLGGTGRDGYTF
TRBJ1-6 | TRBV27 | CASSLSAGEDSPLHF
TRBJ2-1 | TRBV2 | CASSSAGNEQFF
TRBJ1-3 | TRBV5-1 | CASSLGGRVSGNTIYF
TRBJ1-1 | TRBV5-1 | CASSLDRGGTEAFF
TRBJ1-6 | TRBV10-1 | CASSEFKDRGLSPLHF
TRBJ1-5 | TRBV6-6 | CATTATGNQPQHF
TRBJ2-3 | TRBV11-2 | CASSLGAISSTDTQYF
TRBJ1-1 | TRBV28 | CASSFEDWLNTEAFF
TRBJ2-5 | TRBV27 | CASRDRLGETQYF
TRBJ1-1 | TRBV4-1 | CASSQDQGTGTEAFF
TRBJ1-2 | TRBV19 | CASRTGVRNGYTF
TRBJ1-5 | TRBV6-6 | CASSYSRVGNQPQHF
TRBJ2-1 | TRBV28 | CASSSEGLAGGRQFF
TRBJ1-2 | TRBV6-6 | CASSYVGGPLYGYTF
TRBJ2-1 | TRBV4-3 | CASSQEPPGTSDYYNEQFF
TRBJ1-1 | TRBV28 | CASSLRRDTEAFF
TRBJ1-6 | TRBV28 | CASSSPLLGQGSSYNSPLHF
TRBJ1-2 | TRBV5-4 | CASSDPQGFYYGYTF
TRBJ2-2 | TRBV10-3 | CAISGQGNTGELFF
TRBJ2-5 | TRBV7-6 | CASSLGQWESGETQYF
TRBJ2-7 | TRBV6-1 | CASSWTGATSYEQYF
TRBJ1-2 | TRBV29-1 | CSVEPLYGYTF
TRBJ1-2 | TRBV11-2 | CASSLGLGSTSGYTF
TRBJ2-1 | TRBV6-1 | CASSGLAGKNNEQFF
TRBJ1-5 | TRBV7-6 | CASSSTENQPQHF
TRBJ1-3 | TRBV7-9 | CASSLDPRNTIYF
TRBJ2-1 | TRBV4-1 | CASSQGLAGPLGNEQFF
TRBJ1-2 | TRBV9 | CASSVVGGGYTF
TRBJ1-5 | TRBV6-4 | CASSWGGRGNQPQHF
TRBJ1-1 | TRBV7-6 | CASSPLDAPRVPTEAFF
TRBJ1-1 | TRBV19 | CASSMGQGNTEAFF
TRBJ2-2 | TRBV10-1 | CASARTGEVYTGELFF
TRBJ2-2 | TRBV5-6 | CASSSVTGELFF
TRBJ2-1 | TRBV5-1 | CASSSRLAGYEQFF
TRBJ2-5 | TRBV6-5 | CASSYGTGGQETQYF
TRBJ2-6 | TRBV6-1 | CASQNSGANVLTF
TRBJ1-1 | TRBV28 | CASTDQQGWNTEAFF
TRBJ2-2 | TRBV5-6 | CASSSRPNTGELFF
TRBJ2-1 | TRBV4-3 | CASSQDRQNNEQFF
TRBJ1-1 | TRBV27 | CASSLIPGTEAFF
TRBJ1-4 | TRBV5-1 | CASSAGTVFYEKLFF
TRBJ1-6 | TRBV5-8 | CASSFVGGSLNSPLHF